This T cell receptor beta chain appears in the sequencing data of a study of T cell responses to AZD1222 COVID-19 vaccine. On the study more broadly: Analyses pooled second doses at about 4 or about 12 weeks.

Overall study results and limits: Spike-specific TCR breadth and depth grew following two AZD1222 doses. Baseline antibody screening turned up just a handful of seropositive AZD1222 recipients. Spike as a whole was targeted by vaccine-associated CD4 TCRs, dominant at 160-218 and 743-854.

A note on this clone: Its antigen remains unidentified.

The protocol was immunoSEQ multiplex PCR, while the TCRdb copy is restricted to in-frame clones and leaves out a portion. The sample gives around 140,000 clones, about nine tenths of which show up once; 6% to 7.5% is in the top ten. With 5 bases removed from V and 3 bases from J, the gap between germline ends came to 10 bases. The CDR3 spans 14 residues. Per the germline V gene, CDR1 is SNHLY and CDR2 is FYNNEI. The source of this sequence is an adult in good health. The V gene is TRBV2, the J gene TRBJ2-2; tentatively, D is TRBD2 (6 bases). The sample in question was peripheral blood, obtained on day 0 of AZD1222 vaccination. This chain's CDR3 is CASSQAGHTGELFF. The CDR3 region has the DNA TGTGCCAGCAGTCAGGCGGGACACACCGGGGAGCTGTTTTTT.